This TCR beta chain was sequenced for a study of T cells in Graves' hyperthyroidism and ophthalmopathy (dated by TCRdb to about 2019). The study in broad terms: Peripheral blood was collected at initial diagnosis, before any treatment. To identify TCR V-J signatures that set the groups apart, the researchers used a discovery cohort of more than 95 patients, made up of roughly 40 with Graves' ophthalmopathy and some 58 with stable Graves' hyperthyroidism. Whether ophthalmopathy could be predicted prospectively was tested in an independent validation cohort made up of 18 to 20 hyperthyroidism patients plus 17 patients who later progressed to ophthalmopathy. The roughly 94 discovery patients were randomly divided into training and test sets at a 7:3 ratio. Thyroid tissue and blood T-cell repertoires from six Graves' hyperthyroidism patients were also compared in the study. After sampling, hyperthyroidism patients received methimazole starting at 30 mg daily, and ophthalmopathy patients received high-dose intravenous methylprednisolone. The paper describes TCR Vbeta CDR3 sequencing of 120 to 150 peripheral blood samples, made up of approximately 40 ophthalmopathy patients, around 78 hyperthyroidism patients and about 17 progressor patients.

Paper-wide results and their limitations: During validation, the model predicted progression to ophthalmopathy a median of around 7 months ahead of onset, with roughly 65% sensitivity and under 85% specificity. Sample size was not statistically predetermined, and investigators were not blinded to group allocation. Most expanded thyroid clonotypes (frequency above 0.001) were also detected in blood, a finding suggesting that blood repertoires may reflect thyroid immune responses. A model built on a 13 V-J signature distinguished ophthalmopathy from stable hyperthyroidism, reaching over 85% sensitivity and under 84% specificity in cross-validation and 80%/75% in testing.

The TCR beta CDR3 regions were amplified from the RNA transcripts. The first round of RT-PCR for the TCR CDR3 was performed with the HTBI primer set and the Qiagen OneStep RT-PCR kit. Libraries were constructed in a second round of multiplex PCR, after which size selection and purification were carried out. Paired-end sequencing of the libraries was performed with 100 bp reads on an Illumina HiSeq2000. The original methods were these. SOAPnuke was used to process the raw data, throwing out any read that contained adapters or uncalled bases, had a mean Phred below 15, or lacked an exact constant-primer or identifier match. High-quality paired reads were merged using COPE v1.2.5, and each unique nucleotide sequence was defined as a clonotype. MiTCR v1.1 was used to align clonotypes to the IMGT TRBV, TRBD and TRBJ reference segments. Analysis was restricted to V-J combinations with a frequency above 0.0001, which covered roughly 99% of repertoires. The TCS score was defined as the ratio of F50 (clonal expansion) to E x V (chaos), calculated using BLOSUM62-based TCRdist between CDR3 peptides within each V-J. Welch's t-statistics and random forest reduced roughly 500 V-J features to 10 to 15, which were used in a naive Bayes classifier (R e1071). In TCRdb, the public reads were trimmed at Q25 with fastp and aligned with MiXCR, with productive beta chains retained. Merged by CDR3 protein, the rows form single entries marked with the most common genes and DNA. The V and J calls were not made by the authors but by TCRdb's processing. For this sample there are approximately 480,000 distinct CDR3 sequences; around 21% appear just once. The leading ten clones occupy 26% of the sample.

The CDR3, from cysteine to phenylalanine, totals 12 residues. Only CDR3 DNA is held: 36 bases, read in frame from base 1. V and J are truncated by 5 bases and 4 bases respectively, leaving an intervening sequence of 11 bases. CDR1 and CDR2, looked up from the germline V gene (reference sequence), are GTSNPN and SVGIG. This clonotype was counted between two and nine times. What this receptor recognizes is not known. Within one base of it there is no much larger clone, and no base qualities were kept. Stable Graves' hyperthyroidism was defined as the absence of progression to ophthalmopathy over 18 months of follow-up. The hyperthyroidism patients were between 18 and 65 years old and newly diagnosed, with a disease duration of less than 2 months. The study excluded patients with uncontrolled infections, other autoimmune diseases, pregnancy or lactation. Clinical symptoms, serum thyroxine and TRAb, thyroid ultrasound, and orbital computed tomography formed the basis for the diagnoses. PBMCs were isolated from more than 8 ml of fresh peripheral blood by Ficoll-Paque density gradient centrifugation. Trizol reagent was used to extract total RNA, and RNA quality was then checked on an Agilent 2100 Bioanalyzer.

This chain joins TRBV30 to TRBJ1-1; TRBD1 might be the D gene, on 5 matching bases. What was sequenced was blood. This clonotype was sampled from a man aged 18 to 30 with Graves' hyperthyroidism. The CDR3 region has the sequence CAWSAGGTEAFF. The sequenced DNA is TGTGCCTGGTCGGCGGGGGGCACTGAAGCTTTCTTT.